This T cell receptor beta chain was profiled in a study of blood T cell repertoires in COVID-19. As for the study in general: T cells, B-cell-depleted T cells, or PBMCs provided the cDNA or gDNA that served as material.

The trim removed 4 bases at V and 2 bases at J, leaving 9 bases unmatched. The germline CDR1 and CDR2 sequences are MDHEN and SYDVKM. The CDR3 covers 16 residues. Clinical history reported by participants formed the basis on which cohorts were assigned. Clones were sequenced by immunoSEQ multiplex PCR, and TCRdb holds only the in-frame ones, with some missing. The sample has about 430,000 clones, about 88% seen once. Sequencing was carried out using PBMCs or T cells enriched from blood (not recorded which). This chain connects TRBV28 to TRBJ2-7; TRBD2 matches at 9 bases. This TCR came from a woman aged 18 to 35 who had been exposed to COVID-19. In DNA, the CDR3 is TGTGCCAGCAGTTCAAATGGACTAGCGACGGCCTACGAGCAGTACTTC. Translation gives CASSSNGLATAYEQYF.